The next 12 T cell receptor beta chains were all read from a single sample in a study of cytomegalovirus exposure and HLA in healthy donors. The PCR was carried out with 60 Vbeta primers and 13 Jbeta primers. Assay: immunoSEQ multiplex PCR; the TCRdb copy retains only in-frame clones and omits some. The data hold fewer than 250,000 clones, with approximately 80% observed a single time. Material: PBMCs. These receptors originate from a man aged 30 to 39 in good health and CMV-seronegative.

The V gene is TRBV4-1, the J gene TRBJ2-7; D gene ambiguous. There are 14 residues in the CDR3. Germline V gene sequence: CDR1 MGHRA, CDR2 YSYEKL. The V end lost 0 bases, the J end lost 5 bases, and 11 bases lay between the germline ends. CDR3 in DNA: TGCGCCAGCAGCCAAGACGGGTTTCGTGACGAGCAGTACTTC. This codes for CASSQDGFRDEQYF.

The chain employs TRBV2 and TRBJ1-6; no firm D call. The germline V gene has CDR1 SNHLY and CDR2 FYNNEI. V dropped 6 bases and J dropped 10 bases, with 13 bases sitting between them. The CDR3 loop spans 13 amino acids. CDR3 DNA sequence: TGTGCCAGCAGCGAAACCGGAGGGTCACCCCTCCACTTT. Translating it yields CASSETGGSPLHF.

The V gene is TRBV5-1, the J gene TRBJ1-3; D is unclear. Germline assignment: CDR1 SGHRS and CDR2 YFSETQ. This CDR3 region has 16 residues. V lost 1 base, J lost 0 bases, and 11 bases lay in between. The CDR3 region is CASSLRELISGNTIYF. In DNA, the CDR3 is TGCGCCAGCAGCTTGAGAGAATTAATCTCTGGAAACACCATATATTTT. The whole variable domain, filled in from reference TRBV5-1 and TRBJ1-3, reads KAGVTQTPRYLIKTRGQQVTLSCSPISGHRSVSWYQQTPGQGLQFLFEYFSETQRNKGNFPGRFSGRQFSNSRSEMNVSTLELGDSALYLCASSLRELISGNTIYFGEGSWLTVV.

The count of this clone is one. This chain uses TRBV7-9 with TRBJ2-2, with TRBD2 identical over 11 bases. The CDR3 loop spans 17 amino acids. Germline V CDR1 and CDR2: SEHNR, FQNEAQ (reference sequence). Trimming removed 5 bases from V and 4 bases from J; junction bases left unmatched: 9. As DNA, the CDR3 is TGTGCCAGCAGCCCCCGCTCCCTAGCGGGGGGCACCGGGGAGCTGTTTTTT. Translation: CASSPRSLAGGTGELFF.

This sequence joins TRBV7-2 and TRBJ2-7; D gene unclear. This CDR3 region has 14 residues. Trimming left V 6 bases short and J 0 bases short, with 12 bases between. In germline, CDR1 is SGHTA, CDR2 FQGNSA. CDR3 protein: CASSFRRSSYEQYF. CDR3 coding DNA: TGTGCCAGCAGTTTTCGACGGAGCTCCTACGAGCAGTACTTC.

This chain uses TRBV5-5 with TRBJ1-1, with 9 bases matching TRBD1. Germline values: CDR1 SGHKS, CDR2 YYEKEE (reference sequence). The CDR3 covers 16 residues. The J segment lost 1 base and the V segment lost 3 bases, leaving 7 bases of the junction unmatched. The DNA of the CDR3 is TGTGCCAGCAGCTCCGGGACAGGGATGGAGAACACTGAAGCTTTCTTT. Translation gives CASSSGTGMENTEAFF.

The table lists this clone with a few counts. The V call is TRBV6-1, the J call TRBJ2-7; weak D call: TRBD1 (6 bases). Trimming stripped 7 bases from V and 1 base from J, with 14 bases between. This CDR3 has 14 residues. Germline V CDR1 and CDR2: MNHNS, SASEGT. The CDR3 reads CASTWTALSYEQYF. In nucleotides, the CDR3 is TGTGCCAGCACCTGGACAGCCCTTTCCTACGAGCAGTACTTC.

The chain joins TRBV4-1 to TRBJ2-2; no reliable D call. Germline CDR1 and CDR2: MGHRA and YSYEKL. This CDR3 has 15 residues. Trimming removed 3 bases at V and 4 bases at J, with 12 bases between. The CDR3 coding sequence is TGCGCCAGCAGCCAGACTGAACAAGTCACCGGGGAGCTGTTTTTT. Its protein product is CASSQTEQVTGELFF.

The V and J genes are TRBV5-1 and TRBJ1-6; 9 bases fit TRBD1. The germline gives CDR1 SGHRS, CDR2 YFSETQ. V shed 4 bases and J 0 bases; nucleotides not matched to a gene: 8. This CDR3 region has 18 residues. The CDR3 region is CASSPGQGASSYNSPLHF. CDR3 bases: TGCGCCAGCAGCCCGGGACAGGGAGCCTCCTCCTATAATTCACCCCTCCACTTT.

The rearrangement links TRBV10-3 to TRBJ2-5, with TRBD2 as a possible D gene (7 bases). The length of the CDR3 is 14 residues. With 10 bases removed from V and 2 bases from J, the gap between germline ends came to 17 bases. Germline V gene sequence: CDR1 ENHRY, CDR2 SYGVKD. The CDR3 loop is CATGALAVQETQYF. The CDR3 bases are TGTGCCACGGGGGCTCTAGCGGTACAAGAGACCCAGTACTTC.

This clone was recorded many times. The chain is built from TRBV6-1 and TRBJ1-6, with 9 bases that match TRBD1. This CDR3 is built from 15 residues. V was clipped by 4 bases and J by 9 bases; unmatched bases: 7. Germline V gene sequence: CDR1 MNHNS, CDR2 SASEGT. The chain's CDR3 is CASSVRTGASSPLHF. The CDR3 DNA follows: TGTGCCAGCAGTGTGAGGACAGGGGCGTCTTCACCCCTCCACTTT.

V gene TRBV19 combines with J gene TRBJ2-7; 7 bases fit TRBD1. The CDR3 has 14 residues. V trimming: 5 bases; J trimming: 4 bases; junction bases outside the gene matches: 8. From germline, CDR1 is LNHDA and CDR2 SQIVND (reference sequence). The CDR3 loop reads CASSQSSRGYEQYF. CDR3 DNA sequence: TGTGCCAGTAGTCAATCATCCAGGGGGTACGAGCAGTACTTC.